The rows below give T cell receptor beta chains drawn from one sample of a study of blood T cell repertoires in COVID-19. The table came from immunoSEQ multiplex PCR; TCRdb's copy has only in-frame clones and leaves some out. The table includes 130,000 or so clones, about 83% detected once. Sequences were obtained from peripheral blood. The receptor set was obtained from a man between 50 and 59 years old with acute or convalescent COVID-19. The CDR3 runs from the conserved cysteine through the conserved F or W. The order of the fields is J gene, V gene, D gene, clone size, CDR3 DNA, CDR3 protein. D genes are given only for firm matches. Size values are once, few and many counts, or a class for expanded clones, and some rows have none.

>TRBJ2-6|TRBV19|-|-
TGTGCCAGTAGTAACGGGGATGGGGCCAACGTCCTGACTTTC
CASSNGDGANVLTF
>TRBJ1-4|TRBV6-5|TRBD1|once
TGTGCCAGCAGCCCCAGGGGGGCGTTCGGTGAAAAACTGTTTTTT
CASSPRGAFGEKLFF
>TRBJ2-1|TRBV5-1|-|-
TGCGCCAGCAGCTTGGACCCAGCGGCATCCTACAATGAGCAGTTCTTC
CASSLDPAASYNEQFF
>TRBJ1-6|TRBV6-2/TRBV6-3|TRBD1|-
TGTGCCAGCAGCGACAGGGGGCTTTCACCCCTCCACTTT
CASSDRGLSPLHF
>TRBJ1-3|TRBV5-6|-|-
TGTGCCAGCAGCTTAGGACTTTATGGAAACACCATATATTTT
CASSLGLYGNTIYF
>TRBJ2-6|TRBV29-1|-|-
TGCAGCGTTGAAGATCAGGGGCAGGGGCGGTCTGGTGGGGCCAACGTCCTGACTTTC
CSVEDQGQGRSGGANVLTF
>TRBJ1-1|TRBV5-1|TRBD1|-
TGCGCCAGCAGTGGGACAGGGGCCTTGAACACTGAAGCTTTCTTT
CASSGTGALNTEAFF
>TRBJ1-4|TRBV30|-|once
TGTGCCTGGAGTGTAAAGGGGGGGGAAAAACTGTTTTTT
CAWSVKGGEKLFF
>TRBJ2-7|TRBV29-1|TRBD1|-
TGCAGCGCTATGACAGGGGGGGCCAACGAGCAGTACTTC
CSAMTGGANEQYF
>TRBJ2-7|TRBV5-1|TRBD2|once
TGCGCCAGCAGCCCCCTTAGGGGAGGGTCCCACGAGCAGTACTTC
CASSPLRGGSHEQYF
>TRBJ1-1|TRBV12-3/TRBV12-4|-|-
TGTGCCAGCAGTTTATTTAATAGTATGGCTTTCTTT
CASSLFNSMAFF
>TRBJ2-5|TRBV5-1|-|-
TGCGCCAGCAGCTTGGTTTCAGGGCAAGAGACCCAGTACTTC
CASSLVSGQETQYF
>TRBJ1-1|TRBV7-8|-|-
TGTGCCAGCAGTTCCTTATCAGAGAACACTGAAGCTTTCTTT
CASSSLSENTEAFF
>TRBJ2-4|TRBV5-1|-|-
TGCGCCAGCAGCTTGGTAGGTGGGCTAGCCAAAAACATTCAGTACTTC
CASSLVGGLAKNIQYF
>TRBJ1-5|TRBV12-3/TRBV12-4|TRBD1|-
TGTGCCAGCAGTACAGGGGACTGGGAGCCCCAGCATTTT
CASSTGDWEPQHF
>TRBJ2-1|TRBV2|TRBD1|-
TGTGCCAGCAGCGGGACAGGCTCCTACAATGAGCAGTTCTTC
CASSGTGSYNEQFF
>TRBJ2-6|TRBV4-1|-|-
TGCGCCAGCAGCCAAGGGCCCACCAATGATCGGGTTAAAACTTTC
CASSQGPTNDRVKTF
>TRBJ1-2|TRBV5-4|-|-
TGTGCCAGCAGCTCACAGGGTATTGGCTACACCTTC
CASSSQGIGYTF
>TRBJ1-1|TRBV7-8|-|-
TGTGCCAGCAGCTTAGGTGCCAGGGGCAACACTGAAGCTTTCTTT
CASSLGARGNTEAFF
>TRBJ1-3|TRBV7-2|-|-
TGTGCCAGCAGCTCACGGGAGGATCTATTCGCTGGAAACACCATATATTTT
CASSSREDLFAGNTIYF
>TRBJ1-2|TRBV19|-|-
TGTGCCAGTAGTAGGGCGGGCTCCTATGGCTACACCTTC
CASSRAGSYGYTF
>TRBJ1-1|TRBV28|TRBD1|-
TGTGCCAGCAGTTTACCCCCTGGACAGGGAATGAACACTGAAGCTTTCTTT
CASSLPPGQGMNTEAFF
>TRBJ1-2|TRBV6-5|-|-
TGTGCCAGCAGTACCCCAGGGAACTATGGCTACACCTTC
CASSTPGNYGYTF
>TRBJ2-3|TRBV28|-|-
TGTGCCAGCAGTTTGATCCAGAGCACAGATACGCAGTATTTT
CASSLIQSTDTQYF
>TRBJ1-1|TRBV18|-|-
TGTGCCAGCTCACCATACGTCCGGAGGGACACTGAAGCTTTCTTT
CASSPYVRRDTEAFF
>TRBJ1-2|TRBV3-1/TRBV3-2|-|-
TGTGCCAGCAGCCAAGGCGGGAGGTCGGGCTACACCTTC
CASSQGGRSGYTF
>TRBJ2-5|TRBV1|-|-
TGCACCAGCACCAAAAAGGGGGCTGAGACCCAGTACTTC
CTSTKKGAETQYF
>TRBJ1-3|TRBV14|-|-
TGTGCCAGCAGCCAAAATTTCGGGTCGGCGAACACCATATATTTT
CASSQNFGSANTIYF
>TRBJ2-7|TRBV9|TRBD2|once
TGTGCCAGCAGCGCGACTAGCACCAAAAGGGAGCAGTACTTC
CASSATSTKREQYF
>TRBJ1-2|TRBV5-4|TRBD1|-
TGTGCCAGTCCGAGAAGGGGGCGTAACTTCTATGGCTACACCTTC
CASPRRGRNFYGYTF
>TRBJ1-4|TRBV5-6|TRBD1|-
TGTGCCAGCAGCTCTCCGGGACAGGGTTATGTTAATGAAAAACTGTTTTTT
CASSSPGQGYVNEKLFF
>TRBJ2-5|TRBV29-1|-|-
TGCAGCGTTGGGACGGGGCGGGGAGAGACCCAGTACTTC
CSVGTGRGETQYF
>TRBJ1-2|TRBV3-1/TRBV3-2|-|-
TGTGCCAGCAGCCAAGCCAGGATTAACTATGGCTACACCTTC
CASSQARINYGYTF
>TRBJ2-2|TRBV5-1|TRBD1|-
TGCGCCAGCAGCTTGAGGACAGGGCTCACCGGGGAGCTGTTTTTT
CASSLRTGLTGELFF
>TRBJ2-1|TRBV4-1|TRBD2|-
TGCGCCAGCAGCCCTCGGCCGACTAGCGGGGAATCCTACAATGAGCAGTTCTTC
CASSPRPTSGESYNEQFF
>TRBJ1-3|TRBV7-6|-|-
TGTGCCAGCAGCTCGGACAGAACTTCCGGAAACACCATATATTTT
CASSSDRTSGNTIYF
>TRBJ2-7|TRBV3-1/TRBV3-2|-|-
TGTGCCAGCAGCCGATCTAACTACGAGCAGTACTTC
CASSRSNYEQYF
>TRBJ2-7|TRBV6-5|TRBD1|once
TGTGCCAGCAGGGACAGGGATCCGGCAGAGCAGTACTTC
CASRDRDPAEQYF
>TRBJ1-2|TRBV2|TRBD1|-
TGTGCCAGCAGTGTACAAACCGGGACAGGAGCCCGATTTGACTATGGCTACACCTTC
CASSVQTGTGARFDYGYTF
>TRBJ2-6|TRBV19|-|-
TGTGCCAGTAGTATGGGTGACAGAGCTTGGGGGGCCAACGTCCTGACTTTC
CASSMGDRAWGANVLTF
>TRBJ1-3|TRBV10-2|-|-
TGCGCCAGCAGTCTGGGCCCTGACTCTGGAAACACCATATATTTT
CASSLGPDSGNTIYF
>TRBJ1-2|TRBV7-8|-|many
TGTGCCAGCAGCCACAGGGAAGGCTATGGCTACACCTTC
CASSHREGYGYTF
>TRBJ1-1|TRBV5-1|-|-
TGCGCCAGCAGGCCCAGGGTGCTTGGAATGAACACTGAAGCTTTCTTT
CASRPRVLGMNTEAFF
>TRBJ2-1|TRBV5-1|TRBD2|many
TGCGCCAGCAGCTTGGTCCCGCGGGGGGTCTACAATGAGCAGTTCTTC
CASSLVPRGVYNEQFF
>TRBJ1-4|TRBV6-5|-|-
TGTGCCAGCAGTTCGACACCAGAAAAACTGTTTTTT
CASSSTPEKLFF
>TRBJ2-3|TRBV12-3/TRBV12-4|-|-
TGTGCCAGCAGTTTTATCACAGATACGCAGTATTTT
CASSFITDTQYF
>TRBJ1-1|TRBV19|-|-
TGTGCCAGTAGTATAGGGGGCCCTGAAGCTTTCTTT
CASSIGGPEAFF
>TRBJ2-1|TRBV5-1|-|-
TGCGCCAGCAGCTTTGGGGGGGCATTCAATGAGCAGTTCTTC
CASSFGGAFNEQFF
>TRBJ1-2|TRBV6-5|-|-
TGTGCCAGCAGTTACCAGGACAGACATTACTATGGCTACACCTTC
CASSYQDRHYYGYTF
>TRBJ1-2|TRBV5-1|TRBD1|once
TGCGCCAGCAGCCCGACGACAGGGGGCAAAGGTGGCTACACCTTC
CASSPTTGGKGGYTF
>TRBJ2-2|TRBV10-3|TRBD2|-
TGTGCCATCAGTGTGGTCGAAGCGGGGGGCGGCACCGGGGAGCTGTTTTTT
CAISVVEAGGGTGELFF